What follows are 18 T cell receptor beta chains derived from one specimen sequenced in a study of blood T cell repertoires in COVID-19. Produced via immunoSEQ multiplex PCR; TCRdb's table is partial and in-frame only. The profile shows hundreds of thousands of clones, 70% to 90% of them singletons. The specimen was PBMCs or T cells enriched from blood (not recorded which). The receptors derive from a woman younger than 30 with acute COVID-19.

This clone has just one count. The rearrangement joins TRBV28 to TRBJ1-1; D unresolved. V was cut by 5 bases and J by 1 base, with 5 bases left in between. This CDR3 has 12 amino acids. Per the germline V gene, CDR1 is MDHEN and CDR2 is SYDVKM. CDR3 nucleotide sequence: TGTGCCAGCAGTCGACAGAACACTGAAGCTTTCTTT. As protein: CASSRQNTEAFF.

The chain is built from TRBV7-2 and TRBJ2-1, with a tentative D call TRBD1 (5 bases). Looked up from germline, CDR1 is SGHTA and CDR2 is FQGNSA. The CDR3 contains 13 residues. V lost 6 bases and J lost 5, with 11 bases in between. CDR3 region: CASRLKGDNEQFF. CDR3 in DNA: TGTGCCAGCAGGCTTAAAGGGGACAATGAGCAGTTCTTC.

This clone was recorded a few times. The V call is TRBV3-1 (or the pseudogene TRBV3-2), the J call TRBJ1-2; no reliable D call. Germline V gene data show CDR1 as LGHDT and CDR2 as YNNKEL (reference sequence). Trimming cost V 2 bases and J 5 bases, with 6 bases left between them. This CDR3 comprises 12 residues. CDR3 region: CASSQSMYGYTF. The CDR3 bases are TGTGCCAGCAGCCAATCAATGTATGGCTACACCTTC.

The genes are TRBV23-1 and TRBJ2-7, with no clear D. TRBV23-1 is annotated as an ORF whose role is uncertain. This CDR3 is 13 amino acids long. V was cut by 7 bases and J by 3 bases, with 13 bases left in between. The CDR3 spells CASTVPPSYEQYF. The CDR3 DNA is TGCGCCAGCACAGTCCCCCCCAGCTACGAGCAGTACTTC.

The gene calls are TRBV27 and TRBJ1-6, with 7 bases matching TRBD1. V shed 2 bases and J 8 bases; nucleotides not matched to a gene: 6. The CDR3 spans 15 residues. Per germline, CDR1 MNHEY and CDR2 SMNVEV (reference sequence). The CDR3 loop is CASSLQGGAYSPLHF. DNA of the CDR3: TGTGCCAGCAGTTTACAAGGGGGCGCGTATTCACCCCTCCACTTT.

The rearrangement joins TRBV9 to TRBJ1-2, with 8 bases fitting TRBD1. Germline assignment: CDR1 SGDLS and CDR2 YYNGEE. V shed 3 bases, J shed 8 bases, and the junction held 12 bases outside the gene matches. The CDR3 has 15 residues. The CDR3 is CASSGRDRWGEGYTF. CDR3 nucleotide sequence: TGTGCCAGCAGCGGCCGGGACAGGTGGGGTGAGGGCTACACCTTC.

This chain joins TRBV9 and TRBJ1-4; tentatively, D is TRBD1 (6 bases). Per the germline V gene, CDR1 is SGDLS and CDR2 is YYNGEE. The CDR3 totals 14 residues. V was clipped by 0 bases and J by 8 bases, with 11 bases between them. The CDR3 is CASSVETGPEKLFF. CDR3 DNA: TGTGCCAGCAGCGTAGAGACAGGTCCCGAAAAACTGTTTTTT.

The V gene is TRBV6-2 or TRBV6-3, the J gene TRBJ1-5; D might be TRBD1 (5 bases). The V gene's germline CDR1 is MNHEY and CDR2 SVGEGT. V lost 3 bases and J 3 bases, leaving 9 bases between the germline ends. The CDR3 is 14 amino acids. The CDR3 here is CASSYAGFNQPQHF. In DNA form, the CDR3 reads TGTGCCAGCAGTTATGCAGGGTTCAATCAGCCCCAGCATTTT.

This clone was counted a single time. The chain has TRBV5-5 and TRBJ2-7; D is perhaps TRBD1 (6 bases). The V gene's germline CDR1 is SGHKS and CDR2 YYEKEE (reference sequence). The CDR3 length is 15 residues. The V end lost 4 bases, the J end lost 6 bases, and 20 bases lay between the germline ends. The CDR3 spells CASSARTAMSLEQYF. In DNA form, the CDR3 reads TGTGCCAGCAGCGCAAGGACAGCAATGAGCCTCGAGCAGTACTTC.

This clone was detected once. The gene calls are TRBV29-1 and TRBJ1-1; 7 bases are shared with TRBD1. CDR1 is SQVTM, CDR2 ANQGSEA, per germline. V dropped 6 bases and J dropped 5; count of bases not matched to a gene: 6. This CDR3 contains 12 residues. As DNA, the CDR3 is TGCAGCGTCTGGGACAGAGGGACTGAAGCTTTCTTT. Protein sequence: CSVWDRGTEAFF.

V is TRBV27 and J is TRBJ1-2, with TRBD1 matching over 9 bases. Per germline, CDR1 MNHEY and CDR2 SMNVEV (reference sequence). The CDR3 contains 12 residues. The CDR3 here is CATRDRDYGYTF. The CDR3 DNA is TGTGCTACCCGGGACAGGGACTATGGCTACACCTTC.

Notes on this clone: Possible read error: a much larger clone is one base away. The V gene is TRBV12-3 or TRBV12-4, the J gene TRBJ1-2; TRBD1 aligns across 7 bases. The CDR3 extends over 13 amino acids. V trimming: 3 bases; J trimming: 4 bases; junction bases outside the gene matches: 2. CDR3 DNA sequence: TGTGCCAGCAGTTTTCCAGGGGGCTATGGCTACACCTTC. This sequence encodes CASSFPGGYGYTF.

This clone was recorded once. The chain carries TRBV28 and TRBJ1-2; TRBD1 is a possible D gene (5 bases). Trimming left V 3 bases short and J 8 bases short, with 16 bases between. Germline lookup yields CDR1 MDHEN and CDR2 SYDVKM. The CDR3 length is 14 residues. The CDR3 DNA sequence: TGTGCCAGCAGTTTTACCGGGCGGGGGAACGGCTACACCTTC. This codes for CASSFTGRGNGYTF.

The J gene is TRBJ2-5, the V gene TRBV5-1, with D possibly TRBD1 on 5 matching bases. Trimming cost V 1 base and J 5 bases, with 15 bases left between them. The CDR3 runs to 15 residues. CDR1 SGHRS and CDR2 YFSETQ come from the germline V gene. CDR3 in DNA: TGCGCCAGCAGCTTGCTGGGCCAGGGTACGGAGACCCAGTACTTC. Translation: CASSLLGQGTETQYF.

V gene TRBV12-3 or TRBV12-4 combines with J gene TRBJ2-7, with D unclear. The CDR3 totals 11 residues. V dropped 1 base and J dropped 5 bases, with 3 bases sitting between them. The CDR3 DNA sequence: TGTGCCAGCAGTTTAGATAACGAGCAGTACTTC. Translation: CASSLDNEQYF.

This chain connects TRBV5-6 to TRBJ2-7; 9 bases are a match to TRBD1. The CDR3 runs 15 residues. The V and J ends lost 1 base and 4 bases, in that order; junction bases with no gene match: 6. CDR1 SGHDT and CDR2 YYEEEE come from the germline V gene. Here the CDR3 DNA reads TGTGCCAGCAGCTTGCTTGGGACAGGGTCATACGAGCAGTACTTC. It specifies CASSLLGTGSYEQYF. Using reference TRBV5-6 and TRBJ2-7 for the parts outside the CDR3, the full variable domain is DAGVTQSPTHLIKTRGQQVTLRCSPKSGHDTVSWYQQALGQGPQFIFQYYEEEERQRGNFPDRFSGHQFPNYSSELNVNALLLGDSALYLCASSLLGTGSYEQYFGPGTRLTVT.

This chain joins TRBV3-1 (or the pseudogene TRBV3-2) and TRBJ1-6, with no clear D. Germline V gives CDR1 LGHDT, CDR2 YNNKEL (reference sequence). V lost 0 bases, J lost 12 bases, and 15 bases lay in between. This CDR3 has 15 amino acids. For the CDR3, the DNA is TGTGCCAGCAGCCAAGATACCGGTGGAGGTGTACCCCTCCACTTT. Amino acid sequence: CASSQDTGGGVPLHF.

The chain combines TRBV3-1 (or the pseudogene TRBV3-2) with TRBJ2-1; D perhaps matches TRBD1 (5 bases). V was cut by 1 base and J by 1 base, with 8 bases left in between. Per germline, CDR1 LGHDT and CDR2 YNNKEL (reference sequence). The CDR3 spans 15 residues. The CDR3 DNA reads TGTGCCAGCAGCCAAGGACAGACTTCCTACAATGAGCAGTTCTTC. Its translation is CASSQGQTSYNEQFF.